These T cell receptor beta chains were read from a single sample in a study of T cells after yellow fever vaccination. TCRdb ran MiXCR on the 5' RACE reads and lists one entry per CDR3 protein. The sample holds about 230,000 distinct CDR3 sequences; approximately 6.7% are singletons and the top ten take roughly 1%. Sequencing was performed on CD4+ T cells sorted from PBMCs, taken on the day of the yellow fever booster vaccination. These receptor sequences come from a man younger than 45 who received the YFV17D yellow fever vaccine. CDR3s include the opening cysteine and the closing phenylalanine or tryptophan. Fields, in order: D gene, J gene, V gene, clone size, CDR3 DNA, CDR3 protein. The D gene is left open where the match is weak. Clone size is not always given. Where it is, it says once, few, many or a class for expanded clones.

D: .; J: TRBJ2-3; V: TRBV3-1; size: .; DNA: TGTGCCACCAGCCAAGCCTACGGTTCAACAACCACAGATACGCAGTATTTT; CDR3: CATSQAYGSTTTDTQYF
D: TRBD2; J: TRBJ2-5; V: TRBV4-2; size: many; DNA: TGTGCCAGCAGCCAAGGGTCTAGCGGGAGGGGGCGGGAGACCCAGTACTTC; CDR3: CASSQGSSGRGRETQYF
D: TRBD2; J: TRBJ2-3; V: TRBV24-1; size: .; DNA: TGTGCCACCAGTGAGATTACCGGGACTAGCGGGAGTCCGGGGAGCGCAGATACGCAGTATTTT; CDR3: CATSEITGTSGSPGSADTQYF
D: TRBD1; J: TRBJ1-1; V: TRBV12-3/TRBV12-4; size: .; DNA: TGTGCCAGCGGGTCAAACAGGGGGCGCGGGACTGAAGCTTTCTTT; CDR3: CASGSNRGRGTEAFF
D: TRBD2; J: TRBJ2-1; V: TRBV9; size: .; DNA: TGTGCCAGCAGCTTTGGACTAGCGGGAGTCAATGAGCAGTTCTTC; CDR3: CASSFGLAGVNEQFF
D: TRBD1; J: TRBJ1-5; V: TRBV6-1; size: few; DNA: TGTGCCAGCAGTGTCTCACAGGGGGCGCTTGTTCAGCCCCAGCATTTT; CDR3: CASSVSQGALVQPQHF
D: TRBD2; J: TRBJ2-7; V: TRBV19; size: .; DNA: TGTGCCAGTACCTCTAGCGGGAGGGCCCACAACGAGCAGTACTTC; CDR3: CASTSSGRAHNEQYF
D: .; J: TRBJ2-1; V: TRBV5-4; size: .; DNA: TGTGCCAGCAGCACCGGGACAAATTACAATGAGCAGTTCTTC; CDR3: CASSTGTNYNEQFF
D: TRBD1; J: TRBJ2-3; V: TRBV10-3; size: .; DNA: TGTGCCATCAGCCGAGGGGCAGGGGGCGCCTACACAGATACGCAGTATTTT; CDR3: CAISRGAGGAYTDTQYF
D: TRBD2; J: TRBJ2-1; V: TRBV6-2/TRBV6-3; size: many; DNA: TGTGCCAGCAGTTCCCTAGATACTAGCGGACCCAATGAGCAGTTCTTC; CDR3: CASSSLDTSGPNEQFF